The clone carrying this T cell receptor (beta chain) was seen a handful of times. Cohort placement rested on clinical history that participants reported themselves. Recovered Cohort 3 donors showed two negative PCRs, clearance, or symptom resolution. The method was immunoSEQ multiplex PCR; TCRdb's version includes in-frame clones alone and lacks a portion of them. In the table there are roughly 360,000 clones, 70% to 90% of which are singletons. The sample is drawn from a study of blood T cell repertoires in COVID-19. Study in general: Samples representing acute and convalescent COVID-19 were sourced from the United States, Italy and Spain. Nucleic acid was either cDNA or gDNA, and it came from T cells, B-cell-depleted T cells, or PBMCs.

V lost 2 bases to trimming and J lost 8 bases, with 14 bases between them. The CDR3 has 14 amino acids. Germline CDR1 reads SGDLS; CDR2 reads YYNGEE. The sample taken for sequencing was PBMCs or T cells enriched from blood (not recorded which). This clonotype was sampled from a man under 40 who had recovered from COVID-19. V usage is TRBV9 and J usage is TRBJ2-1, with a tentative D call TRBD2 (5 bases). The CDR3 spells CASSVRRRGDEQFF. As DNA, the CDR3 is TGTGCCAGCAGCGTGAGACGCCGGGGTGATGAGCAGTTCTTC. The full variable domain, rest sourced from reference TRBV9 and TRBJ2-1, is DSGVTQTPKHLITATGQRVTLRCSPRSGDLSVYWYQQSLDQGLQFLIQYYNGEERAKGNILERFSAQQFPDLHSELNLSSLELGDSALYFCASSVRRRGDEQFFGPGTRLTVL.